These 25 T cell receptor beta chains were all obtained from the same sample, sequenced in a study of T cells after yellow fever vaccination. One entry per CDR3 protein, called by TCRdb with MiXCR from the 5' RACE reads. Of 300,000 or so distinct CDR3 sequences in the sample, roughly 8.3% are singletons; the top ten hold around 17%. The specimen was PBMCs, collected about 41 days after the first yellow fever vaccination. Every receptor here comes from a man aged 18 to 30 who received the YFV17D yellow fever vaccine.

This clonotype was seen a few times. The CDR3: CASSPPDRGLYSYYGYTF. The CDR3 DNA reads TGTGCCAGCAGCCCCCCCGACAGGGGCTTATATTCTTACTATGGCTACACCTTC. V is TRBV3-1 and J is TRBJ1-2, with TRBD1 matching over 8 bases. The germline V gene encodes CDR1 LGHDT and CDR2 YNNKEL (reference sequence). This CDR3 is 18 amino acids long. The V gene end was trimmed by 4 bases and the J gene end by 3 bases; junction bases not matched to a gene: 16.

V gene TRBV5-1 combines with J gene TRBJ2-7; possibly TRBD2 for D (6 bases). V lost 2 bases to trimming and J lost 6 bases, with 15 bases between them. The CDR3 runs to 14 residues. CDR1 is SGHRS, CDR2 YFSETQ, per germline. CDR3 in DNA: TGCGCCAGCAGCTTCGTCGGGGGACCCGGCGAGCAGTACTTC. It is translated as CASSFVGGPGEQYF.

There are a few counts of this clonotype. The chain joins TRBV9 to TRBJ2-3, with 9 nucleotides matching TRBD1. This CDR3 has 15 amino acids. Germline loops: CDR1 SGDLS, CDR2 YYNGEE. Trimming took 4 bases from V and 3 from J; bases not matched to a gene: 6. The CDR3 sequence: CASSQRDRATDTQYF. The CDR3 nucleotides are TGTGCCAGCAGCCAAAGGGACAGGGCGACAGATACGCAGTATTTT.

This clonotype was observed at least ten times. This chain links TRBV7-2 with TRBJ2-3; maybe TRBD1 (6 bases). The CDR3 extends over 15 amino acids. In germline, CDR1 is SGHTA, CDR2 FQGNSA. The V end was cut by 2 bases, the J end by 0 bases, with 9 bases between. The CDR3 sequence: CASSLMRGSTDTQYF. DNA of the CDR3: TGTGCCAGCAGCTTAATGAGGGGGAGCACAGATACGCAGTATTTT.

This sequence joins TRBV4-1 and TRBJ2-1; 15 bases line up with TRBD2. This CDR3 region has 19 residues. With V trimmed by 2 bases and J by 8 bases, 13 bases remained unmatched. CDR1 and CDR2 (germline): MGHRA, YSYEKL. In nucleotides, the CDR3 is TGCGCCAGCAGCCAAAGACAAGGGACTAGCGGGGGGCCGGGGGATGAGCAGTTCTTC. As protein: CASSQRQGTSGGPGDEQFF.

This clonotype was observed a few times. The V and J genes are TRBV13 and TRBJ2-1; TRBD1 is a possible D gene (5 bases). V was clipped by 9 bases and J by 9 bases, with 21 bases between them. Germline CDR1 PRHDT, CDR2 FYEKMQ (reference sequence). The CDR3 contains 14 residues. CDR3 nucleotides: TGTGCCAGTCTGCGAGGCAGGGCCGAATCTGAGCAGTTCTTC. Amino acid sequence: CASLRGRAESEQFF.

This clonotype turned up a few times. CDR3 sequence reads: CSARDRVYSNQPQHF. The DNA of the CDR3 is TGCAGTGCTAGAGACAGGGTTTATAGCAATCAGCCCCAGCATTTT. The chain joins TRBV20-1 to TRBJ1-5; D perhaps matches TRBD1 (5 bases). The CDR3 runs 15 residues. Per the germline V gene, CDR1 is DFQATT and CDR2 is SNEGSKA (reference sequence). V lost 0 bases to trimming and J lost 0 bases, with 9 bases between them.

V and J are TRBV29-1 and TRBJ2-1; D is uncertain. Germline CDR1 and CDR2: SQVTM and ANQGSEA. Trimming removed 3 bases at V and 7 bases at J, with 16 bases between. The CDR3 extends over 14 amino acids. CDR3 sequence reads: CSVDHLGNWNEQFF. CDR3 sequence (DNA): TGCAGCGTTGATCATCTTGGCAATTGGAATGAGCAGTTCTTC.

This clonotype was counted a few times. The genes are TRBV19 and TRBJ1-5; D remains unclear. Germline CDR1 is LNHDA and CDR2 is SQIVND (reference sequence). The CDR3 has 14 residues. V lost 7 bases and J 0 bases, leaving 10 bases between the germline ends. As DNA, the CDR3 is TGTGCCAGTACAAACAGCAATAGCAATCAGCCCCAGCATTTT. As protein: CASTNSNSNQPQHF.

This clonotype was found once. The rearrangement uses TRBV7-2 and TRBJ2-4, with D uncertain. This CDR3 is 15 amino acids long. Trimming left V 5 bases short and J 0 bases short, with 11 bases between. CDR1 is SGHTA and CDR2 is FQGNSA in the germline V gene. The CDR3 DNA reads TGTGCCAGCAGCCCTCTACAGTTAGCCAAAAACATTCAGTACTTC. As protein: CASSPLQLAKNIQYF.

This clonotype was counted at least ten times. The chain joins TRBV12-3 or TRBV12-4 to TRBJ1-5, with a weak D call TRBD1 (5 bases). The CDR3 extends over 13 amino acids. V shed 2 bases and J shed 8 bases, with 10 bases lying between them. The CDR3 region has the DNA TGTGCCAGCAGTTTAAGGGGAAGGGAGCCCCAGCATTTT. This gives the protein CASSLRGREPQHF.

This clonotype was found a few times. The chain combines TRBV11-2 with TRBJ1-1; 10 bases match TRBD1. The CDR3 loop spans 12 amino acids. The ends lost 5 bases at V and 12 bases at J; junction bases unmatched: 6. Germline CDR1 reads SGHAT; CDR2 reads FQNNGV. This CDR3 reads CASSPGTGAPFF. The CDR3, as DNA: TGTGCCAGCAGCCCCGGGACAGGGGCACCTTTCTTT.

This clonotype was seen ten or more times. The rearrangement links TRBV11-2 to TRBJ2-7; D is possibly TRBD1 (5 bases). V was trimmed by 5 bases and J by 4 bases, leaving 12 bases between them. Germline lookup yields CDR1 SGHAT and CDR2 FQNNGV. The CDR3 totals 13 residues. The CDR3 DNA is TGTGCCAGCAGCCCACGACAGAGTTACGAGCAGTACTTC. Its translation: CASSPRQSYEQYF.

This clonotype has only a few counts. The rearrangement joins TRBV12-3 or TRBV12-4 to TRBJ2-1; 9 bases are shared with TRBD2. The CDR3 sequence is 16 residues long. Trimming at V came to 5 bases and at J to 7 bases, leaving 12 bases not matched to a gene. CDR3 coding DNA: TGTGCCAGCAGTCTCCCGGGGGTAGCGGGGGCAAATGAGCAGTTCTTC. Protein product: CASSLPGVAGANEQFF.

This clonotype was picked up many times. The chain links TRBV7-3 to TRBJ2-7; D call uncertain. The germline V gene has CDR1 SGHTA and CDR2 FQGTGA. Deletions cut 3 bases from V and 2 bases from J, with 8 bases between. CDR3 size: 13 residues. Written as DNA, the CDR3 is TGTGCCAGCAGCTTTGGGTTGGCCTACGAGCAGTACTTC. This gives the protein CASSFGLAYEQYF.

This clonotype was seen more than once but under ten times. The chain combines TRBV6-1 with TRBJ2-6; 11 bases line up with TRBD1. Germline V gene data show CDR1 as MNHNS and CDR2 as SASEGT. Trimming at V came to 6 bases and at J to 4 bases, leaving 5 bases not matched to a gene. The CDR3 contains 16 residues. CDR3 amino acids: CASRDRGRGGANVLTF. The CDR3 DNA sequence: TGTGCCAGCAGGGACAGGGGGCGTGGAGGGGCCAACGTCCTGACTTTC.

This clonotype was seen more than once but under ten times. The chain recombines TRBV5-1 with TRBJ1-1; the D gene is possibly TRBD1 (5 bases). The germline CDR1 and CDR2 sequences are SGHRS and YFSETQ. Deletions cut 4 bases from V and 1 base from J, with 11 bases between. This CDR3 has 14 residues. CDR3 DNA: TGCGCCAGCAGCAAGGGACCTTCGAACACTGAAGCTTTCTTT. Translation gives CASSKGPSNTEAFF.

This clonotype was detected only a few times. V and J are TRBV4-2 and TRBJ1-4, with a possible D match to TRBD1 (6 bases). The CDR3 runs 18 residues. Germline CDR1 reads LGHNA; CDR2 reads YNFKEQ. With 4 bases removed from V and 7 bases from J, the gap between germline ends came to 25 bases. The CDR3 DNA reads TGTGCCAGCAGCCCCCCCAGGGGAGGCTCAGCAAGAAGTGAAAAACTGTTTTTT. Its protein is CASSPPRGGSARSEKLFF.

This clonotype was seen a few times. This chain links TRBV30 with TRBJ2-7; 12 nucleotides match TRBD2. The CDR3 extends over 13 amino acids. V lost 2 bases to trimming and J lost 6 bases; unmatched junction nucleotides: 2. The germline V gene encodes CDR1 GTSNPN and CDR2 SVGIG (reference sequence). The CDR3 coding sequence is TGTGCCTGGAGTACGGGACTAGCGGGCGAGCAGTACTTC. Its translation: CAWSTGLAGEQYF.

The chain uses TRBV2 and TRBJ2-5; D is perhaps TRBD1 (6 bases). Trimming left V 8 bases short and J 4 bases short, with 17 bases between. The CDR3 has 14 amino acids. CDR1 is SNHLY and CDR2 is FYNNEI in the germline V gene. CDR3 nucleotides: TGTGCCAGCGGTAGGGGGTCCCGGGGAGAGACCCAGTACTTC. It yields the protein CASGRGSRGETQYF.

The chain joins TRBV20-1 to TRBJ1-1; perhaps TRBD1 as D (5 bases). Per germline, CDR1 DFQATT and CDR2 SNEGSKA (reference sequence). Trimming took off 6 bases at V and 4 bases at J, with 15 bases between the two ends. The CDR3 totals 13 residues. CDR3 amino acids: CSAPGGPFTEAFF. In DNA, the CDR3 is TGCAGTGCCCCGGGGGGACCCTTCACTGAAGCTTTCTTT.

This clonotype showed up many times. The CDR3 nucleotides read TGTGCCAGCGCTCGGGACTCAGATACGCAGTATTTT. This codes for CASARDSDTQYF. The genes are TRBV25-1 and TRBJ2-3, with a tentative D call TRBD2 (6 bases). Germline CDR1 is MGHDK and CDR2 is SYGVNS. V was cut by 8 bases and J by 4 bases, with 10 bases left in between. The CDR3 has 12 residues.

This clonotype has only a few counts. The chain has TRBV27 and TRBJ1-3, with D hard to call. V dropped 0 bases and J dropped 0 bases, with 12 bases sitting between them. Germline V gives CDR1 MNHEY, CDR2 SMNVEV (reference sequence). This CDR3 spans 17 amino acids. Here the CDR3 reads CASSLSGWRSSGNTIYF. The CDR3 DNA follows: TGTGCCAGCAGTTTATCCGGCTGGAGGAGCTCTGGAAACACCATATATTTT.

The rearrangement links TRBV7-8 to TRBJ1-4; possibly TRBD1 for D (5 bases). The CDR3 runs 14 residues. Trimming took off 5 bases at V and 7 bases at J, with 14 bases between the two ends. Germline V CDR1 and CDR2: SGHVS, FQNEAQ. The CDR3 DNA sequence: TGTGCCAGCAGCACGCAGGGTGGGGGTGAAAAACTGTTTTTT. Protein: CASSTQGGGEKLFF.

This clonotype has just a few counts. The chain couples TRBV19 to TRBJ2-3, with D unclear. Germline V gene data show CDR1 as LNHDA and CDR2 as SQIVND (reference sequence). The CDR3 is 12 residues long. The V end was cut by 7 bases, the J end by 6 bases, with 11 bases between. CDR3: CASTNFADTQYF. The CDR3 nucleotides read TGTGCCAGTACGAATTTCGCGGATACGCAGTATTTT.